Listed below are T cell receptor beta chains from one sample, sequenced in a study of T cell repertoires in cytomegalovirus infection. For these TCRs, the target antigens are not known. TCRdb recomputed calls from the reads with MiXCR, one row per CDR3 protein. The sample has some 940,000 distinct CDR3 sequences; about 33% are singletons. The source was cultured CD8+ T cells from PBMCs, collected from culture after CMV antigen stimulation. Receptor source: a human donor in good health (CMV status not recorded). Some clones in this sample may be carry-over from other donors' samples. Each CDR3 is given with its conserved first and last residue. D genes are given only for firm matches. For some rows the clone size is stated as once, few or many, or as a class when expanded; others skip it.

D | J | size | V | DNA | CDR3
NA | TRBJ2-3 | NA | TRBV28 | TGTGCCAGCAGTCAGAGGGGAGCTGGGACAGATACGCAGTATTTT | CASSQRGAGTDTQYF
NA | TRBJ1-2 | NA | TRBV20-1 | TGCAGTGCTAGCTTCTCCAGGGACATGTATGGCTACACCTTC | CSASFSRDMYGYTF
TRBD2 | TRBJ2-1 | NA | TRBV2 | TGTGCCACCTCTCCCGGACTAGCGGGGGGGGAGCAGTTCTTC | CATSPGLAGGEQFF
NA | TRBJ2-6 | NA | TRBV12-3/TRBV12-4 | TGTGCCAGCAGCTTAGGGTGGGACACCGAGACCTTTTCTGGGGCCAACGTCCTGACTTTC | CASSLGWDTETFSGANVLTF
NA | TRBJ2-7 | NA | TRBV6-2/TRBV6-3 | TGTGCCAGCAGTTACTCCCGGACGCCGACCTACGAGCAGTACTTC | CASSYSRTPTYEQYF
NA | TRBJ1-2 | NA | TRBV5-1 | TGCGCCAGCAGCTTGGGAGGGCCAGGCAGTGGCTACACCTTC | CASSLGGPGSGYTF
NA | TRBJ1-4 | many | TRBV7-9 | TGTGCCAGCAGCTTAGCGAGACAGTCTTGGGAAAAACTGTTTTTT | CASSLARQSWEKLFF
NA | TRBJ1-6 | few | TRBV6-5 | TGTGCCAGCAGTTACTCCAGCGGTGGTTTTTCACCCCTCCACTTT | CASSYSSGGFSPLHF
TRBD1 | TRBJ2-7 | few | TRBV7-9 | TGTGCCAGCAGCTCCTCCACAGGGGACGAGCAGTACTTC | CASSSSTGDEQYF
TRBD1 | TRBJ1-2 | NA | TRBV12-3/TRBV12-4 | TGTGCCAGCAGTCTCCGCGGGACAGCCCTCGGAGGCTACACCTTC | CASSLRGTALGGYTF
NA | TRBJ2-3 | NA | TRBV6-1 | TGTGCCAGCAGTCTCCCCCGGGCTCTCTCTAGCACAGATACGCAGTATTTT | CASSLPRALSSTDTQYF
TRBD1 | TRBJ1-2 | NA | TRBV7-2 | TGTGCCAGCAGCTCCCGGGACAGGGGATATGGCTACACCTTC | CASSSRDRGYGYTF
NA | TRBJ2-1 | few | TRBV12-3/TRBV12-4 | TGTGCCAGCAGACCATGGACAGATGAGCAGTTCTTC | CASRPWTDEQFF
TRBD2 | TRBJ2-1 | many | TRBV7-6 | TGTGCCAGCAGCTTAAACCCTAGCGGGGGGTTGAATGAGCAGTTCTTC | CASSLNPSGGLNEQFF
NA | TRBJ2-7 | NA | TRBV20-1 | TGCAGTGCTAGAGACTTAAAAGGAGACTGCTACGAGCAGTACTTC | CSARDLKGDCYEQYF
NA | TRBJ2-2 | few | TRBV15 | TGTGCCACCAGCAGAGTCCCCGGGGAGCTGTTTTTT | CATSRVPGELFF
NA | TRBJ1-5 | few | TRBV7-9 | TGTGCCAGCAGCATCCGGGACACCAATCAGCCCCAGCATTTT | CASSIRDTNQPQHF